This section outlines one T cell receptor beta chain sequence together with its context. No antigen is known for it. cDNA libraries for TRB were generated by 5' RACE incorporating UMI labels. Each CDR3 protein gets one entry in TCRdb, which reprocessed the 5' RACE reads and gives no DNA. The sample shows some 150,000 distinct CDR3 sequences, and about 0.3% sits with its ten largest clones. Within the CD8+ T cell compartment, naive cells were CD45RO-CCR7+CD27+CD95-. This sample is drawn from a study of CXCR3-negative and CXCR3-positive naive CD8 T cells. Findings and caveats of the study: CXCR3-positive naive cells had more hydrophobic TRB CDR3s than CXCR3-negative naive cells.

The CDR3 is 17 residues long. Per germline, CDR1 LGHDT and CDR2 YNNKEL (reference sequence). Sequencing was performed on naive CXCR3+ CD8+ T cells from blood. Indicated subset: CD45RO-CCR7+CD27+CD95- naive CD8+ T cells expressing CXCR3 (TNR3+). This chain uses TRBV3-1 with TRBJ2-2; TCRdb outputs TRBD1, but without DNA this stays unchecked. This TCR came from a human donor in good health. Some clones in this sample may be carry-over from other donors' samples. CDR3 region: CASSQAGYGSVPGELFF.